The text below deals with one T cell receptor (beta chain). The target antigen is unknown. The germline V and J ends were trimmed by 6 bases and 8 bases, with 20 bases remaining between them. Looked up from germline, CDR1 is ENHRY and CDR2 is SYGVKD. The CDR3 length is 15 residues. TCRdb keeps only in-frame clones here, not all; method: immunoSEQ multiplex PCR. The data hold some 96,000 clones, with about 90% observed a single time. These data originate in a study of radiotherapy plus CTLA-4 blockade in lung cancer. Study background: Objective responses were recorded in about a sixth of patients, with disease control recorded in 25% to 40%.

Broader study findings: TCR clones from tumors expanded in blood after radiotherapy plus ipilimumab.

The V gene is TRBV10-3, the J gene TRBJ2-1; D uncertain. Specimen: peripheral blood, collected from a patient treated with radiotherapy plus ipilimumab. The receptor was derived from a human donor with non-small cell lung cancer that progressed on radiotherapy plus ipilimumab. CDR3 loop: CAISLTTLSVDEQFF. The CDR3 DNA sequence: TGTGCCATCAGCCTGACAACCTTGAGCGTGGATGAGCAGTTCTTC.